The clone carrying this T cell receptor (beta chain) was recorded at least ten times. Its antigen is unidentified. V was shortened by 0 bases and J by 1 base, with 5 bases between the two germline ends. From germline, CDR1 is SGHRS and CDR2 YFSETQ. The CDR3 is 15 amino acids. This entry comes from a study of T-cell memory formation after mild COVID-19. Study-wide results and limits: Clones that shrank (day 15 to 85) were balanced CD4/CD8, whereas later expanders leaned CD4+.

TCRdb called the 5' RACE reads again in MiXCR, with one record for every CDR3 protein. The sample contains some 260,000 distinct CDR3 sequences, 16% of which appear only once. The specimen sequenced was PBMCs or a T cell subset sorted from them (not recorded which). The chain is built from TRBV5-1 and TRBJ2-6; unclear D gene. The sequence derives from a young man who had mild COVID-19 (a few samples of this study predate the infection). Cell type and time point are not known. The CDR3 reads CASSLGSSGANVLTF. The CDR3 coding sequence is TGCGCCAGCAGCTTGGGGTCATCTGGGGCCAACGTCCTGACTTTC.